This T cell receptor beta chain was sequenced for a study of CD8+CD57+ T cells in acquired aplastic anemia. The V and J ends lost 6 bases and 4 bases respectively, with 22 bases between them. CDR1 is MNHEY, CDR2 SVGEGT, per germline. The CDR3 totals 17 residues. CDR3 and TCR beta VDJ profiling relied on genomic DNA as the template. A single record per CDR3 protein comes from TCRdb applying MiXCR to the reads. The data contain 200,000 to 250,000 distinct CDR3 sequences, 34% of them singletons. This clonotype was sampled from a human donor in good health, serving as a control. The chain links TRBV6-2 or TRBV6-3 to TRBJ1-5; D may be TRBD1 (5 bases). The sequenced sample consisted of sorted CD4+, CD8+, or CD8+CD57+ T cells (not recorded which) from PBMCs. CDR3 loop: CASSPNPPGKVNQPQHF. Written as DNA, the CDR3 is TGTGCCAGCAGCCCGAACCCTCCAGGGAAGGTAAATCAGCCCCAGCATTTT.